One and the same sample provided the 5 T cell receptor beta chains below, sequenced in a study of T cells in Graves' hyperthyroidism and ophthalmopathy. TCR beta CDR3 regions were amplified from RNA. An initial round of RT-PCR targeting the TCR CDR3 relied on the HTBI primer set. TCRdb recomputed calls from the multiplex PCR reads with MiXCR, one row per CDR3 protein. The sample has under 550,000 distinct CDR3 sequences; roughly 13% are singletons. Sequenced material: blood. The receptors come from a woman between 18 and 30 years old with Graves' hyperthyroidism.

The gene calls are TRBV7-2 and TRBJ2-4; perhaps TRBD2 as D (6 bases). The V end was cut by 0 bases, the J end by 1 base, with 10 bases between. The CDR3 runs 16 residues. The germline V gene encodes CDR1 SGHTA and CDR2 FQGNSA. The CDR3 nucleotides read TGTGCCAGCAGCTTAGCTAGCGGACCCGCCAAAAACATTCAGTACTTC. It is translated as CASSLASGPAKNIQYF.

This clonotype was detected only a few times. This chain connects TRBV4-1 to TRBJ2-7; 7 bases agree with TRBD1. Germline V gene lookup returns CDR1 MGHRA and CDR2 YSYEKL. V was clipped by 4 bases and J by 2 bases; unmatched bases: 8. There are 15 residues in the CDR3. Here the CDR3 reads CASSRTAQGTYEQYF. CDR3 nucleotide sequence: TGCGCCAGCAGCCGAACAGCACAGGGGACCTACGAGCAGTACTTC.

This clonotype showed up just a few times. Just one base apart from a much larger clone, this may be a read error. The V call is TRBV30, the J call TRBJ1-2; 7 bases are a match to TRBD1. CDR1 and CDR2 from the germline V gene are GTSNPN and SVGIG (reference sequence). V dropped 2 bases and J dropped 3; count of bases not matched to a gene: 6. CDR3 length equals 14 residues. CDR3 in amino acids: CAWSPPDRYYGYTF. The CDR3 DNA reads TGTGCCTGGAGTCCCCCGGACAGGTACTATGGCTACACCTTC.

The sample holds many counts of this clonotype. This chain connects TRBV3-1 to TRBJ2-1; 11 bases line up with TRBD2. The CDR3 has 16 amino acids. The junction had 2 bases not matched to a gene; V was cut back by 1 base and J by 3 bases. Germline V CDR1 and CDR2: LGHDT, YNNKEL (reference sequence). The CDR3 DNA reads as TGTGCCAGCAGCCAAGGTAGCGGGAGGGTCTACAATGAGCAGTTCTTC. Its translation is CASSQGSGRVYNEQFF.

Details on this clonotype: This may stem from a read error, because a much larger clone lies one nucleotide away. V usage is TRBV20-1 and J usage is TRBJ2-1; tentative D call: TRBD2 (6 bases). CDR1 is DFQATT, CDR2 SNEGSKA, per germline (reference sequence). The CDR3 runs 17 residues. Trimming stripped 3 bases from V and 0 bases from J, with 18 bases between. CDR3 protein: CSARPCGDPSSYNEQFF. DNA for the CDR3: TGCAGTGCTAGGCCTTGCGGGGACCCTAGCTCCTACAATGAGCAGTTCTTC.